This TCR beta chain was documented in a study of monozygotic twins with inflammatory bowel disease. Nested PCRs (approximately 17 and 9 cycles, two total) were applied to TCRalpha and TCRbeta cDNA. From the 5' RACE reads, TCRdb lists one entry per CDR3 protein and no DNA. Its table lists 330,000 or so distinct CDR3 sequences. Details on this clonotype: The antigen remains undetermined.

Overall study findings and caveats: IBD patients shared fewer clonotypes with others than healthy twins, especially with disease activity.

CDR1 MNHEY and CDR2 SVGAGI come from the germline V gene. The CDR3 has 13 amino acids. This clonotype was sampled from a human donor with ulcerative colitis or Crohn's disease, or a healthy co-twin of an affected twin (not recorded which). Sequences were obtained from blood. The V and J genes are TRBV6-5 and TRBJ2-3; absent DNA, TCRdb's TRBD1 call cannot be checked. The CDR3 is CASRIGHDMPQYF.